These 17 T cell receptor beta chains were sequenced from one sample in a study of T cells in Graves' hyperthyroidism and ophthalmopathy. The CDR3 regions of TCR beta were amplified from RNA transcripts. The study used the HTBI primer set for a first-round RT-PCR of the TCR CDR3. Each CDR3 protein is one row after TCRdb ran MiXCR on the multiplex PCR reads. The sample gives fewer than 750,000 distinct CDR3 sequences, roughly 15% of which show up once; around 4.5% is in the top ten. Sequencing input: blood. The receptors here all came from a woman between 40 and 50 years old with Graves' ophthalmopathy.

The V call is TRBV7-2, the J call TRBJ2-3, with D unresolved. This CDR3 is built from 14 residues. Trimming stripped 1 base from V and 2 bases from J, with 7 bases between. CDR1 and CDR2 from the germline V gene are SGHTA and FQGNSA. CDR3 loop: CASSLGRTTDTQYF. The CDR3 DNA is TGTGCCAGCAGCTTAGGACGGACCACAGATACGCAGTATTTT. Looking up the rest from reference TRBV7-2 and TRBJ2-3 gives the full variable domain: GAGVSQSPSNKVTEKGKDVELRCDPISGHTALYWYRQSLGQGLEFLIYFQGNSAPDKSGLPSDRFSAERTGGSVSTLTIQRTQQEDSAVYLCASSLGRTTDTQYFGPGTRLTVL.

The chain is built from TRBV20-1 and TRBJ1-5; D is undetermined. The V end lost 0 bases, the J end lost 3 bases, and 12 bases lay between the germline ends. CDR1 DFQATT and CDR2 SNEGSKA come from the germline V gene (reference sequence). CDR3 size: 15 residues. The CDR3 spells CSARDGGRNNQPQHF. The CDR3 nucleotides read TGCAGTGCTAGAGATGGAGGGAGGAACAATCAGCCCCAGCATTTT.

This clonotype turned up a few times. In DNA, the CDR3 is TGTGCCAGCAGTTACTCCGGGTCCTTGAATCAGCCCCAGTATTTT. Amino acid sequence: CASSYSGSLNQPQYF. This rearrangement joins TRBV6-5 to TRBJ1-5; D gene uncertain. TRBJ2-3 explains the end of the DNA better; the J call may be wrong. From germline, CDR1 is MNHEY and CDR2 SVGAGI. This CDR3 contains 15 residues.

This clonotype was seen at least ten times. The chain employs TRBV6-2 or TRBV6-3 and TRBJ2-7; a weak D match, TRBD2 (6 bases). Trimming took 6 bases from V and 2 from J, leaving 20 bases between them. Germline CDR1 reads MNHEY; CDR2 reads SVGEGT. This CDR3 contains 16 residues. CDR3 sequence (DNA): TGTGCCAGCAGCACAAACGCCGGCGGGAATACCTACGAGCAGTACTTC. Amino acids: CASSTNAGGNTYEQYF.

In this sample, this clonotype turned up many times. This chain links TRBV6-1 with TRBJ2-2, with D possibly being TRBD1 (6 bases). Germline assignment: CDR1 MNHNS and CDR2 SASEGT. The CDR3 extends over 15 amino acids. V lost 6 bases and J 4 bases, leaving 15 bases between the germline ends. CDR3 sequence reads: CASSFDRSGTGELFF. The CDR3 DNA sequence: TGTGCCAGCAGCTTTGACAGGTCGGGCACCGGGGAGCTGTTTTTT.

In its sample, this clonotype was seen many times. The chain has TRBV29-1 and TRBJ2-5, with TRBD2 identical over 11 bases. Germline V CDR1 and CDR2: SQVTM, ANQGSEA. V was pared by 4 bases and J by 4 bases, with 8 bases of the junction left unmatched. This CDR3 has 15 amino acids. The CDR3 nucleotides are TGCAGCGTTGGCATAGCGGGAGGGCCTTCAGAGACCCAGTACTTC. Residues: CSVGIAGGPSETQYF.

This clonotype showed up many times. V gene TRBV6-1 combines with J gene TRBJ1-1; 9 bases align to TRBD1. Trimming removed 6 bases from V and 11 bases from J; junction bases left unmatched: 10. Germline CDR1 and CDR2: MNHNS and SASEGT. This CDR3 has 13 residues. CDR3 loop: CASRDRGGLEAFF. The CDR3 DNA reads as TGTGCCAGCAGGGACAGGGGTGGGTTGGAGGCTTTCTTT.

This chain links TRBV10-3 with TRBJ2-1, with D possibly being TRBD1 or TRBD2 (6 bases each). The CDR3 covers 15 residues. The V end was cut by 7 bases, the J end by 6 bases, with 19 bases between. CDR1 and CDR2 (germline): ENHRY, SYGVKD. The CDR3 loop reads CAIKAPGAPSNEQFF. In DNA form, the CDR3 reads TGTGCCATCAAGGCCCCGGGGGCTCCTTCCAATGAGCAGTTCTTC.

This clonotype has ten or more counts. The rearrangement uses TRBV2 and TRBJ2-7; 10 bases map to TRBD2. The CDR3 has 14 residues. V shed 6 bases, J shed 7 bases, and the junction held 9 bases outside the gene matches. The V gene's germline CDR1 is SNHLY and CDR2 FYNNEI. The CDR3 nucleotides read TGTGCCAGCAGAGGGCTAGCGGGAGTATTGGAGCAGTACTTC. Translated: CASRGLAGVLEQYF.

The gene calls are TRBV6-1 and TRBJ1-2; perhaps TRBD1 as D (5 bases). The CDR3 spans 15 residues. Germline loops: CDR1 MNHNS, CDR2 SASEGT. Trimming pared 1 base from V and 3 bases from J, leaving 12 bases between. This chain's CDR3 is CASSEERQSHYGYTF. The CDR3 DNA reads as TGTGCCAGCAGTGAAGAAAGACAGTCTCACTATGGCTACACCTTC.

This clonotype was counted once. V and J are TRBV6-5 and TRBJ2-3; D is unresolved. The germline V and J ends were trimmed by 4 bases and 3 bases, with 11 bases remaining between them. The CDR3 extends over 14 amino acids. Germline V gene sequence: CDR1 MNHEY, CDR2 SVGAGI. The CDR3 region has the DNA TGTGCCAGCAGTTCTGGAGTCGTTACAGATACGCAGTATTTT. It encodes CASSSGVVTDTQYF.

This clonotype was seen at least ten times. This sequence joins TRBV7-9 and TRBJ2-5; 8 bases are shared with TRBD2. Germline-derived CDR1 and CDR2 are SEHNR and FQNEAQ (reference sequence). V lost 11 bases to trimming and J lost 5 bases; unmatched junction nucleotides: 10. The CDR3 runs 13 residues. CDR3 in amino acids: CAGEPGLEETQYF. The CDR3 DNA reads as TGTGCCGGTGAACCGGGACTAGAGGAGACCCAGTACTTC.

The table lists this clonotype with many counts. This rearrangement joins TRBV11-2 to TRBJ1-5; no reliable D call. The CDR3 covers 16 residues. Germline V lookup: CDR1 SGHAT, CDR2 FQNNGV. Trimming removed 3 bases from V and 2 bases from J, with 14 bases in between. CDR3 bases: TGTGCCAGCAGCTTCGGTTCGGCGGGAGGCAATCAGCCCCAGCATTTT. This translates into CASSFGSAGGNQPQHF.

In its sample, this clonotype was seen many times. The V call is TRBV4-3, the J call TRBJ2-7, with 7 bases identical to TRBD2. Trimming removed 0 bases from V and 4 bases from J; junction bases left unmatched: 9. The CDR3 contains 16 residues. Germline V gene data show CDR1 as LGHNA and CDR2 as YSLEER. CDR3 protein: CASSQDLASGGYEQYF. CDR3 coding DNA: TGCGCCAGCAGCCAAGATCTGGCTAGCGGAGGGTACGAGCAGTACTTC.

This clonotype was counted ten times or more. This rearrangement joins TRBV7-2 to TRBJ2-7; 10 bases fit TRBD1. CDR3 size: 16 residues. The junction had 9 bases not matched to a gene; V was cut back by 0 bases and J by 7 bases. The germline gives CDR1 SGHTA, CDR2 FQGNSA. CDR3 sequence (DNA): TGTGCCAGCAGCTTAGCCTCCGGGACAGGGGTGCGGGAGCAGTACTTC. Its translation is CASSLASGTGVREQYF.

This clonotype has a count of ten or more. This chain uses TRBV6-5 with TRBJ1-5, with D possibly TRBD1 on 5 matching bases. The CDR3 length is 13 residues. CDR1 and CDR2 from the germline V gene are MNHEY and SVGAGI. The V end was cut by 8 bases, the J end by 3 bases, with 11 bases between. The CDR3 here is CASRGGFNQPQHF. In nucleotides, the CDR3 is TGTGCCAGCCGGGGGGGGTTCAATCAGCCCCAGCATTTT.

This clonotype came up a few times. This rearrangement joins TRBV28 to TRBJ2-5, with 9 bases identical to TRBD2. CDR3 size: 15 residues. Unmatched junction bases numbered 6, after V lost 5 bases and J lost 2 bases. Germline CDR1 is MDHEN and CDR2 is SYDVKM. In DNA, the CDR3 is TGTGCCAGCAGTCCAGGACTAGCGTTTCAAGAGACCCAGTACTTC. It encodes CASSPGLAFQETQYF.